A single sample is the source of the 17 T cell receptor beta chains below, sequenced in a study of blood T cell repertoires in COVID-19. Using immunoSEQ multiplex PCR, the repertoire was profiled, and TCRdb retains in-frame clones only, with some absent. The sample holds roughly 230,000 clones, 80% to 85% seen once. Sequencing was performed on peripheral blood. These receptor sequences come from a woman older than 75 with COVID-19, enrolled during active disease.

The rearrangement joins TRBV7-2 to TRBJ2-5, with a tentative D call TRBD2 (5 bases). The germline V gene has CDR1 SGHTA and CDR2 FQGNSA. This CDR3 comprises 13 residues. Trimming shortened V by 2 bases and J by 5 bases, and 9 bases separated the two germline ends. CDR3 sequence: CASSLLGAETQYF. The DNA for the CDR3 is TGTGCCAGCAGCTTACTGGGAGCGGAGACCCAGTACTTC.

This clone has only a few counts. The V and J genes are TRBV2 and TRBJ1-4; D perhaps matches TRBD1 (5 bases). V was shortened by 4 bases and J by 11 bases, with 11 bases between the two germline ends. The CDR3 covers 12 residues. The germline V gene has CDR1 SNHLY and CDR2 FYNNEI. The CDR3 loop reads CASSGSGGKLFF. CDR3 bases: TGTGCCAGCAGTGGCTCGGGGGGGAAACTGTTTTTT.

CDR3 residues: CAVRTGDYGYTF. CDR3 DNA sequence: TGTGCCGTCCGCACCGGGGACTATGGCTACACCTTC. V and J are TRBV3-1 (or the pseudogene TRBV3-2) and TRBJ1-2; D gene uncertain. Trimming cost V 11 bases and J 3 bases, with 13 bases left between them. CDR3 length: 12 amino acids. CDR1 LGHDT and CDR2 YNNKEL come from the germline V gene (reference sequence).

The V and J genes are TRBV28 and TRBJ1-5, with 7 bases fitting TRBD1. The CDR3 runs 13 residues. Germline CDR1 is MDHEN and CDR2 is SYDVKM. Unmatched junction bases numbered 7, after V lost 7 bases and J lost 7 bases. This CDR3 reads CASIPQGRQPQHF. The CDR3 DNA sequence: TGTGCCAGCATCCCACAGGGGCGGCAGCCCCAGCATTTT.

V usage is TRBV7-2 and J usage is TRBJ2-1; 9 bases agree with TRBD1. The germline gives CDR1 SGHTA, CDR2 FQGNSA. The ends lost 4 bases at V and 7 bases at J; junction bases unmatched: 8. This CDR3 has 15 amino acids. This chain's CDR3 is CASSSGTGTNNEQFF. The CDR3 nucleotides read TGTGCCAGCAGCTCGGGGACAGGGACGAATAATGAGCAGTTCTTC.

The chain joins TRBV30 to TRBJ1-5, with 7 bases identical to TRBD1. Germline V lookup: CDR1 GTSNPN, CDR2 SVGIG (reference sequence). Trimming cost V 0 bases and J 9 bases; bases outside gene matches: 8. This CDR3 is 14 amino acids long. CDR3 loop: CAWSVKGAEGPQHF. CDR3 DNA sequence: TGTGCCTGGAGTGTAAAGGGGGCAGAGGGGCCCCAGCATTTT.

V gene TRBV29-1 combines with J gene TRBJ1-1; TRBD1 aligns across 7 bases. Germline CDR1 SQVTM, CDR2 ANQGSEA. The CDR3 spans 14 residues. The J segment lost 0 bases and the V segment lost 7 bases, leaving 8 bases of the junction unmatched. CDR3 protein: CSAWTGPMNTEAFF. The CDR3, as DNA: TGCAGCGCTTGGACAGGCCCCATGAACACTGAAGCTTTCTTT.

This clone has just one count. This chain joins TRBV5-1 and TRBJ2-5; D may be TRBD2 (6 bases). The CDR3 runs to 15 residues. The V end lost 2 bases, the J end lost 4 bases, and 15 bases lay between the germline ends. Germline assignment: CDR1 SGHRS and CDR2 YFSETQ. The CDR3 DNA reads TGCGCCAGCAGCTTCTATGGCGGGGCAATAGAGACCCAGTACTTC. It specifies CASSFYGGAIETQYF.

The chain combines TRBV7-2 with TRBJ1-2; 7 nucleotides align to TRBD1. Germline CDR1 SGHTA, CDR2 FQGNSA. The CDR3 has 15 residues. The junction had 8 bases not matched to a gene; V was cut back by 5 bases and J by 2 bases. The CDR3 coding sequence is TGTGCCAGCAGCCCCTTACAGACAGGGAACTATGGCTACACCTTC. This sequence encodes CASSPLQTGNYGYTF.

J is TRBJ1-1 and V is TRBV2, with D unresolved. The CDR3 totals 13 residues. V was shortened by 6 bases and J by 0 bases, with 8 bases between the two germline ends. CDR1 and CDR2 from the germline V gene are SNHLY and FYNNEI. The CDR3 bases are TGTGCCAGCAGGCTCGGGGTGAACACTGAAGCTTTCTTT. It translates to CASRLGVNTEAFF.

V and J are TRBV2 and TRBJ2-2; 13 bases agree with TRBD2. Germline V gives CDR1 SNHLY, CDR2 FYNNEI. V lost 6 bases, J lost 2 bases, and 6 bases stayed unmatched. This CDR3 is 17 amino acids long. Here the CDR3 DNA reads TGTGCCAGCAGGCCGGGACTAGCGGGGAGAAACACCGGGGAGCTGTTTTTT. It is translated as CASRPGLAGRNTGELFF.

In this sample, this clone turned up a few times. The chain carries TRBV19 and TRBJ1-2; D uncertain. The CDR3 covers 13 residues. V lost 3 bases to trimming and J lost 3 bases, with 8 bases between them. CDR1 and CDR2 (germline): LNHDA, SQIVND (reference sequence). CDR3 region: CASSMQTDYGYTF. For the CDR3, the DNA is TGTGCCAGTAGTATGCAAACAGACTATGGCTACACCTTC. Supplemented by reference TRBV19 and TRBJ1-2, the full variable domain reads DGGITQSPKYLFRKEGQNVTLSCEQNLNHDAMYWYRQDPGQGLRLIYYSQIVNDFQKGDIAEGYSVSREKKESFPLTVTSAQKNPTAFYLCASSMQTDYGYTFGSGTRLTVV.

The chain is built from TRBV3-1 (or the pseudogene TRBV3-2) and TRBJ1-6, with 9 bases that match TRBD1. Trimming at V came to 7 bases and at J to 4 bases, leaving 5 bases not matched to a gene. Germline values: CDR1 LGHDT, CDR2 YNNKEL (reference sequence). This CDR3 has 15 amino acids. Here the CDR3 DNA reads TGTGCCAGCACCACAGGGGGCTATTATAATTCACCCCTCCACTTT. Residues: CASTTGGYYNSPLHF.

The chain recombines TRBV29-1 with TRBJ1-2, with 9 bases lining up with TRBD1. The CDR3 is 14 amino acids. Germline CDR1 SQVTM, CDR2 ANQGSEA. J lost 8 bases, V lost 1 base, and 8 bases had no gene match. CDR3 sequence: CSVEGRDRAKGYTF. The CDR3 DNA reads as TGCAGCGTTGAAGGGCGGGACAGGGCGAAAGGCTACACCTTC.

The chain combines TRBV7-2 with TRBJ2-2; TRBD1 agrees at 7 bases. V lost 4 bases and J lost 6; bases outside the gene matches: 14. The CDR3 sequence is 17 residues long. Germline V gene lookup returns CDR1 SGHTA and CDR2 FQGNSA. The CDR3 here is CASSSWAATGESGELFF. In nucleotides, the CDR3 is TGTGCCAGCAGCTCTTGGGCTGCCACAGGGGAATCCGGGGAGCTGTTTTTT.

The V call is TRBV4-2, the J call TRBJ2-3; 9 bases fit TRBD2. Trimming removed 2 bases from V and 7 bases from J; junction bases left unmatched: 4. The CDR3 runs to 14 residues. Germline loops: CDR1 LGHNA, CDR2 YNFKEQ. CDR3 in amino acids: CASSQRTSENTQYF. CDR3 bases: TGTGCCAGCAGCCAACGGACTAGCGAGAATACGCAGTATTTT.

This chain connects TRBV10-3 to TRBJ2-1; 10 bases agree with TRBD1. V trimming: 7 bases; J trimming: 9 bases; junction bases outside the gene matches: 15. Germline V gives CDR1 ENHRY, CDR2 SYGVKD. This CDR3 comprises 16 residues. DNA of the CDR3: TGTGCCATCATGAGGCGTGGGACAGGGGATTATACTGAGCAGTTCTTC. Its translation: CAIMRRGTGDYTEQFF.